This TCR beta chain was recorded in a study of CD8 T cells in Susac syndrome. CD8+ and CD4+ T cells from blood underwent TCR beta sequencing, which was carried out in a high-throughput format. The CDR3 spans 13 residues. CDR1 and CDR2 from the germline V gene are DFQATT and SNEGSKA (reference sequence). Trimming removed 0 bases from V and 5 bases from J, with 8 bases in between. With random hexamers, roughly 0.45 to 1 ug RNA was reverse transcribed. Multiplex immunoSEQ PCR targeted 54 Vbeta and 13 Jbeta TCR beta segments. TCRdb called the immunoSEQ multiplex PCR reads again in MiXCR, with one record for every CDR3 protein. The sample has about 300,000 distinct CDR3 sequences, 75% to 85% seen once.

The clonotype originates from a human donor with multiple sclerosis. This rearrangement joins TRBV20-1 to TRBJ2-1, with unresolved D. Material: CD8+ T cells from PBMCs. CDR3: CSARDRYHNEQFF. DNA for the CDR3: TGCAGTGCTAGAGATCGCTACCACAATGAGCAGTTCTTC.